These 30 T cell receptor beta chains share one sample of origin, sequenced in a study of OX40 agonist ivuxolimab in advanced cancers. Clones were sequenced by immunoSEQ multiplex PCR, and TCRdb holds only the in-frame ones, with some missing. This table has fewer than 90,000 clones, roughly 89% appearing once. The sequences come from CD4+ or CD8+ T cells sorted from blood, collected in a trial of the OX40 agonist ivuxolimab. The receptors stem from an adult with an advanced solid tumor such as melanoma, head and neck, liver or kidney cancer.

This sequence joins TRBV6-1 and TRBJ1-3; no reliable D call. Trimming took 10 bases from V and 2 from J, leaving 15 bases between them. There are 14 residues in the CDR3. The germline CDR1 and CDR2 sequences are MNHNS and SASEGT. CDR3 in amino acids: CATEVGVAGNTIYF. In DNA, the CDR3 is TGTGCCACCGAAGTCGGGGTGGCTGGAAACACCATATATTTT.

The chain has TRBV7-2 and TRBJ2-1; 10 bases fit TRBD2. CDR3 length: 15 residues. Germline V CDR1 and CDR2: SGHTA, FQGNSA. With 2 bases clipped from V and 7 bases from J, the junction kept 5 bases outside the gene matches. The CDR3 here is CASSLLAGAGNEQFF. CDR3 DNA sequence: TGTGCCAGCAGCTTACTAGCGGGAGCAGGGAATGAGCAGTTCTTC.

The rearrangement links TRBV6-1 to TRBJ2-6; D gene ambiguous. The germline V and J ends were trimmed by 3 bases and 0 bases, with 12 bases remaining between them. The CDR3 is 17 amino acids. CDR1 is MNHNS and CDR2 is SASEGT in the germline V gene. The CDR3 here is CASSDPSGFSGANVLTF. The DNA of the CDR3 is TGTGCCAGCAGTGATCCCTCAGGCTTCTCTGGGGCCAACGTCCTGACTTTC.

This chain connects TRBV7-8 to TRBJ1-2; D perhaps matches TRBD1 (6 bases). The CDR3 totals 17 residues. V was pared by 3 bases and J by 8 bases, with 25 bases between. Germline V CDR1 and CDR2: SGHVS, FQNEAQ. CDR3 protein: CASSLGRGRSRLVGYTF. The DNA of the CDR3 is TGTGCCAGCAGCTTGGGGCGGGGGCGCAGTCGCCTGGTCGGCTACACCTTC. Combining the CDR3 with reference TRBV7-8 and TRBJ1-2 gives the whole variable domain GAGVSQSPRYKVAKRGQDVALRCDPISGHVSLFWYQQALGQGPEFLTYFQNEAQLDKSGLPSDRFFAERPEGSVSTLKIQRTQQEDSAVYLCASSLGRGRSRLVGYTFGSGTRLTVV.

The rearrangement uses TRBV10-2 and TRBJ2-3; perhaps TRBD2 as D (7 bases). This CDR3 region has 16 residues. CDR1 and CDR2 from the germline V gene are WSHSY and SAAADI. V lost 6 bases and J lost 3, with 19 bases in between. CDR3 protein: CASSWDLGGETDTQYF. The CDR3 DNA follows: TGCGCCAGCAGCTGGGACCTAGGGGGGGAGACAGATACGCAGTATTTT.

With respect to this clone: At one end, the junction sequence differs from germline, possibly due to a read error. V gene TRBV28 combines with J gene TRBJ2-5; the D call may be TRBD1 or TRBD2 (5 bases each). The germline CDR1 and CDR2 sequences are MDHEN and SYDVKM. The length of the CDR3 is 11 residues. CDR3 nucleotide sequence: TGTGCCAGCAGTAGGTCGGGGACGGCCAACTTC. This codes for CASSRSGTANF.

V gene TRBV6-1 combines with J gene TRBJ2-7; the match to TRBD1 covers 9 bases. The trim removed 5 bases at V and 6 bases at J, leaving 11 bases unmatched. The CDR3 contains 15 residues. Germline V lookup: CDR1 MNHNS, CDR2 SASEGT. CDR3 residues: CASSTTGTGPPEQYV. In DNA, the CDR3 is TGTGCCAGCAGTACAACTGGGACAGGGCCGCCCGAGCAGTACGTC.

V gene TRBV28 combines with J gene TRBJ2-6, with a weak D call TRBD1 (7 bases). The CDR3 totals 20 residues. CDR1 and CDR2 from the germline V gene are MDHEN and SYDVKM. V was shortened by 7 bases and J by 4 bases, with 29 bases between the two germline ends. Here the CDR3 reads CASTRQGLRGLSWGANVLTF. The CDR3 nucleotides read TGTGCCAGCACTAGACAGGGCTTACGGGGGCTCTCATGGGGGGCCAACGTCCTGACTTTC.

The DNA for the CDR3 is TGTGCCATCAGTGAGTCGGGGCAGGGAAGCCAGCCCCAGCATTTT. It specifies CAISESGQGSQPQHF. The chain recombines TRBV10-3 with TRBJ1-5; the D gene is possibly TRBD1 (5 bases). The germline V and J ends were trimmed by 0 bases and 7 bases, with 13 bases remaining between them. CDR3 length: 15 residues. In germline, CDR1 is ENHRY, CDR2 SYGVKD.

The chain links TRBV5-5 to TRBJ1-2; D may be TRBD1 (5 bases). The CDR3 sequence is 12 residues long. Germline V gene sequence: CDR1 SGHKS, CDR2 YYEKEE (reference sequence). Trimming removed 4 bases from V and 4 bases from J, with 8 bases in between. CDR3 loop: CASSRDFYGYTF. CDR3 coding DNA: TGTGCCAGCAGCAGGGACTTCTATGGCTACACCTTC.

The rearrangement joins TRBV2 to TRBJ2-3; perhaps TRBD2 as D (6 bases). The CDR3 spans 13 residues. Trimming cost V 0 bases and J 12 bases, with 13 bases left between them. Germline assignment: CDR1 SNHLY and CDR2 FYNNEI. The CDR3 DNA reads as TGTGCCAGCAGTGAAGCGACTCCCGGGACTCAGTATTTT. Protein: CASSEATPGTQYF.

The rearrangement uses TRBV7-2 and TRBJ2-4; perhaps D is TRBD1 or TRBD2 (6 bases each). From germline, CDR1 is SGHTA and CDR2 FQGNSA. This CDR3 spans 16 amino acids. V gave up 1 base and J gave up 1 base, with 11 bases separating them. CDR3 sequence: CASSLVGAGAKNIQYF. The CDR3 DNA is TGTGCCAGCAGCTTAGTGGGGGCGGGGGCCAAAAACATTCAGTACTTC.

The chain couples TRBV27 to TRBJ1-4; the match to TRBD1 covers 7 bases. Germline CDR1 reads MNHEY; CDR2 reads SMNVEV (reference sequence). CDR3 length: 15 amino acids. The trim removed 3 bases at V and 8 bases at J, leaving 9 bases unmatched. The CDR3: CASSLYTGDREKLFF. DNA of the CDR3: TGTGCCAGCAGTTTGTATACAGGGGATCGGGAAAAACTGTTTTTT.

CDR3 amino acids: CASSDLPGAGFVGMNNEQFF. DNA of the CDR3: TGTGCCAGCAGTGACCTCCCCGGGGCAGGGTTCGTGGGAATGAACAATGAGCAGTTCTTC. The gene calls are TRBV6-1 and TRBJ2-1; D might be TRBD1 or TRBD2, each matching 5 bases. V was pared by 3 bases and J by 5 bases, with 29 bases between. CDR3 length: 20 amino acids. CDR1 MNHNS and CDR2 SASEGT come from the germline V gene.

This sequence joins TRBV4-3 and TRBJ2-7; 13 bases fit TRBD2. Germline V gene sequence: CDR1 LGHNA, CDR2 YSLEER. Trimming cost V 0 bases and J 4 bases; bases outside gene matches: 6. There are 17 residues in the CDR3. CDR3 region: CASSQEYGTSGAYEQYF. In DNA, the CDR3 is TGCGCCAGCAGCCAAGAGTATGGGACTAGCGGGGCATACGAGCAGTACTTC.

V is TRBV7-9 and J is TRBJ2-7, with 12 positions matching TRBD2. The junction had 6 bases not matched to a gene; V was cut back by 5 bases and J by 1 base. Germline CDR1 reads SEHNR; CDR2 reads FQNEAQ (reference sequence). CDR3 length: 16 residues. CDR3 region: CASSPPGLAGSYEQYF. Here the CDR3 DNA reads TGTGCCAGCAGCCCTCCCGGACTAGCGGGGTCCTACGAGCAGTACTTC.

The J gene is TRBJ2-1, the V gene TRBV11-3; D remains ambiguous. The CDR3 is 14 amino acids. The V gene's germline CDR1 is SGHNT and CDR2 YENEEA. Trimming left V 2 bases short and J 5 bases short, with 10 bases between. CDR3 region: CASSLSVGHNEQFF. As DNA, the CDR3 is TGTGCCAGCAGCTTAAGCGTAGGACACAATGAGCAGTTCTTC.

The genes are TRBV18 and TRBJ1-1, with TRBD1 identical over 7 bases. V shed 4 bases, J shed 3 bases, and the junction held 17 bases outside the gene matches. Germline lookup yields CDR1 KGHSH and CDR2 LQKENI. The CDR3 sequence is 18 residues long. This CDR3 reads CASSRGLTGAGGDTEAFF. The CDR3 DNA reads as TGTGCCAGCTCACGGGGGCTAACAGGGGCCGGAGGGGACACTGAAGCTTTCTTT.

This clone was seen once. CDR3 coding DNA: TGTGCCAGCAGCCTTGGACTCTTTGGCACTGAAGCTTTCTTT. It yields the protein CASSLGLFGTEAFF. The rearrangement links TRBV7-3 to TRBJ1-1; D gene unclear. The CDR3 runs to 14 residues. V was cut by 5 bases and J by 4 bases, with 14 bases left in between. CDR1 and CDR2 (germline): SGHTA, FQGTGA.

This clone has only one observation. This chain connects TRBV28 to TRBJ2-7; the D call may be TRBD1 or TRBD2 (5 bases each). Germline CDR1 reads MDHEN; CDR2 reads SYDVKM. This CDR3 spans 13 amino acids. V was shortened by 5 bases and J by 9 bases, with 17 bases between the two germline ends. CDR3 loop: CASSPKEGPGQYF. CDR3 DNA sequence: TGTGCCAGCAGTCCCAAAGAGGGGCCCGGGCAGTACTTC. The full variable domain, in which reference TRBV28 and TRBJ2-7 provide the parts outside the CDR3, is DVKVTQSSRYLVKRTGEKVFLECVQDMDHENMFWYRQDPGLGLRLIYFSYDVKMKEKGDIPEGYSVSREKKERFSLILESASTNQTSMYLCASSPKEGPGQYFGPGTRLTVT.

This rearrangement joins TRBV5-4 to TRBJ1-1, with D possibly matching TRBD1 (5 bases). The V end was cut by 0 bases, the J end by 9 bases, with 9 bases between. This CDR3 has 12 amino acids. Germline V CDR1 and CDR2: SGHNT, YYREEE (reference sequence). The CDR3 loop reads CASSLGAGQAFF. The DNA for the CDR3 is TGTGCCAGCAGCTTGGGGGCAGGGCAAGCTTTCTTT.

The chain employs TRBV6-1 and TRBJ2-7; D remains unclear. This CDR3 has 12 residues. Between the trimmed V and J ends, which lost 5 bases and 5 bases, there was a span of 10 bases. CDR1 and CDR2 from the germline V gene are MNHNS and SASEGT. CDR3 amino acids: CASSQTAHEQYF. CDR3 bases: TGTGCCAGCAGTCAAACCGCCCACGAGCAGTACTTC.

The V call is TRBV6-6, the J call TRBJ1-2; TRBD1 agrees at 7 bases. CDR1 is MNHNY and CDR2 is SVGAGI in the germline V gene (reference sequence). Unmatched junction bases numbered 12, after V lost 6 bases and J lost 8 bases. The CDR3 extends over 14 amino acids. The DNA for the CDR3 is TGTGCCAGCAGAGCCAGGGACAGACGGAGCGGCTACACCTTC. Protein product: CASRARDRRSGYTF.

V usage is TRBV5-4 and J usage is TRBJ1-2; 9 bases are shared with TRBD1. CDR3 size: 16 residues. V was pared by 0 bases and J by 3 bases, with 6 bases of the junction left unmatched. CDR1 and CDR2 from the germline V gene are SGHNT and YYREEE (reference sequence). CDR3 amino acids: CASSLGPGQGYYGYTF. The CDR3 region has the DNA TGTGCCAGCAGCTTGGGCCCGGGACAGGGCTACTATGGCTACACCTTC. Full variable domain (remainder filled in from reference TRBV5-4 and TRBJ1-2): ETGVTQSPTHLIKTRGQQVTLRCSSQSGHNTVSWYQQALGQGPQFIFQYYREEENGRGNFPPRFSGLQFPNYSSELNVNALELDDSALYLCASSLGPGQGYYGYTFGSGTRLTVV.

J is TRBJ2-7 and V is TRBV5-5, with 8 bases fitting TRBD1. J was trimmed by 6 bases and V by 0 bases; bases with no gene match: 5. CDR1 is SGHKS and CDR2 is YYEKEE in the germline V gene (reference sequence). The CDR3 contains 14 residues. The CDR3 region is CASSLVQGGGEQYF. In DNA form, the CDR3 reads TGTGCCAGCAGCTTGGTACAGGGGGGCGGCGAGCAGTACTTC.

The table lists this clone with a few counts. The rearrangement links TRBV5-4 to TRBJ1-1, with D perhaps TRBD1 (6 bases). Trimming removed 2 bases from V and 1 base from J, with 21 bases in between. Per the germline V gene, CDR1 is SGHNT and CDR2 is YYREEE (reference sequence). The CDR3 has 18 residues. The CDR3 protein is CASSLQGGWGGTNTEAFF. DNA of the CDR3: TGTGCCAGCAGCTTACAGGGAGGGTGGGGAGGTACGAACACTGAAGCTTTCTTT.

V is TRBV6-1 and J is TRBJ1-5; 7 nucleotides line up with TRBD1. The CDR3 loop spans 14 amino acids. CDR1 MNHNS and CDR2 SASEGT come from the germline V gene. V shed 6 bases, J shed 2 bases, and the junction held 4 bases outside the gene matches. Here the CDR3 reads CASSEGQRNQPQHF. The CDR3 coding sequence is TGTGCCAGCAGCGAGGGACAGCGCAATCAGCCCCAGCATTTT.

This chain links TRBV7-9 with TRBJ1-2; 7 positions match TRBD1. J was trimmed by 7 bases and V by 6 bases; bases with no gene match: 8. The germline V gene encodes CDR1 SEHNR and CDR2 FQNEAQ (reference sequence). The CDR3 has 13 residues. CDR3 protein: CASSRTGSVGYTF. CDR3 coding DNA: TGTGCCAGCAGTCGGACAGGATCGGTTGGCTACACCTTC. The variable domain in full, with the rest retrieved from reference TRBV7-9 and TRBJ1-2, is DTGVSQNPRHKITKRGQNVTFRCDPISEHNRLYWYRQTLGQGPEFLTYFQNEAQLEKSRLLSDRFSAERPKGSFSTLEIQRTEQGDSAMYLCASSRTGSVGYTFGSGTRLTVV.

The chain recombines TRBV5-5 with TRBJ1-5; D call uncertain. V was shortened by 2 bases and J by 5 bases, with 8 bases between the two germline ends. From germline, CDR1 is SGHKS and CDR2 YYEKEE (reference sequence). The CDR3 totals 13 residues. The CDR3 protein is CASSFAPDQPQHF. The CDR3 coding sequence is TGTGCCAGCAGCTTTGCCCCCGATCAGCCCCAGCATTTT.

In its sample, this clone was seen a few times. V gene TRBV6-5 combines with J gene TRBJ1-1; 7 bases line up with TRBD1. The ends lost 6 bases at V and 2 bases at J; junction bases unmatched: 6. Germline V gives CDR1 MNHEY, CDR2 SVGAGI. CDR3 length: 14 amino acids. The CDR3 DNA is TGTGCCAGCAGAGAAAGACAGGGAAACACTGAAGCTTTCTTT. It is translated as CASRERQGNTEAFF.